A selection of T cell receptor beta chains follows, all from one sample in a study of response to subunit inactivated influenza vaccine. TCRdb called the RT-PCR reads again in MiXCR, with one record for every CDR3 protein. The sample lists 500,000 to 750,000 distinct CDR3 sequences, approximately 14% occurring once. The source material was PBMCs from blood, sampled 11 to 12 days after vaccination. These receptors were collected from a man aged 45-65 years who received an inactivated influenza vaccine. CDR3s include the opening cysteine and the closing phenylalanine or tryptophan. A D gene is named only where the DNA matches it firmly. Size is omitted from some rows. Given values are once, few, many or a class for expanded clones.

>TRBJ2-1|NA|TRBV5-6|NA
TGTGCCAGCACCAATTGGGCCTTTTACAATGAGCAGTTCTTC
CASTNWAFYNEQFF
>TRBJ1-2|few|TRBV2|NA
TGTGCCTCCGACTACCCAGGGGTTGGCTACACCTTC
CASDYPGVGYTF
>TRBJ2-1|few|TRBV14|TRBD1
TGTGCCAGCAGCCAATACAGGGGAAGGCCCGACGACTTC
CASSQYRGRPDDF
>TRBJ2-5|few|TRBV12-3/TRBV12-4|NA
TGTGCCAGCAGCCGCCCGGGCAGATACCTCTTCGAGACCCAGTACTTC
CASSRPGRYLFETQYF
>TRBJ2-2|NA|TRBV5-1|TRBD1
TGCGCCAGCAGCTTGGGGGACAGAAGCACCGGGGAGCTGTTTTTT
CASSLGDRSTGELFF
>TRBJ2-5|few|TRBV10-3|TRBD1
TGTGCCATCAGTGAGTCTGGCAGGGGGCAAGAGACCCAGTACTTC
CAISESGRGQETQYF
>TRBJ2-5|many|TRBV25-1|TRBD1
TGTGCCAGCAGTGAGGTCACAGGGGCCCAAGAGACCCAGTACTTC
CASSEVTGAQETQYF
>TRBJ2-1|NA|TRBV7-8|NA
TGTGCCAGCAGCTTAGGCCGGGACCTCGGCGATGAGCAGTTCTTC
CASSLGRDLGDEQFF
>TRBJ2-3|few|TRBV5-1|TRBD2
TGCGCCAGCAGCCGCTTGACTAGCGGGGCAGATACGCAGTATTTT
CASSRLTSGADTQYF
>TRBJ2-3|many|TRBV7-2|NA
TGTGCCAGCAGCCCTTACACAGATACGCAGTATTTT
CASSPYTDTQYF
>TRBJ1-1|few|TRBV12-3/TRBV12-4|NA
TGTGCCAGCAGTTTAAAGGCAGGGGCTTGGACTGAAGCTTTCTTT
CASSLKAGAWTEAFF
>TRBJ2-3|NA|TRBV7-2|NA
TGTGCCAGCAGCTTAGCTTCGGGTATTCAGGCAGATACGCAGTATTTT
CASSLASGIQADTQYF
>TRBJ2-1|NA|TRBV20-1|TRBD2
TGCAGTGCTAGAGCCGGGACTAGCGACAATGAGCAGTTCTTC
CSARAGTSDNEQFF
>TRBJ1-5|few|TRBV7-8|NA
TGTGCCAGCAGCTTAGCGCGGGTCCCCCCCCCTGATCAGCCCCAGCATTTT
CASSLARVPPPDQPQHF
>TRBJ2-5|NA|TRBV28|NA
TGTGCCAGCAGTTTAGTCCGGTTAAGAGGTTTTGATCGTTCGGCCCAGTACTTC
CASSLVRLRGFDRSAQYF
>TRBJ1-4|once|TRBV20-1|NA
TGCAGTGCTCCGGGACGCGATGAAAAACTGTTTTTT
CSAPGRDEKLFF
>TRBJ2-3|NA|TRBV12-3/TRBV12-4|TRBD2
TGTGCCAGCAAAACTAGCGGGGCCACAGATACGCAGTATTTT
CASKTSGATDTQYF
>TRBJ2-3|few|TRBV20-1|NA
TGCAGTGCCCCAGAGGGGGGAGGGCCTTTGAACACAGATACGCAGTATTTT
CSAPEGGGPLNTDTQYF
>TRBJ1-2|few|TRBV7-9|NA
TGTGCCAGCAGCTTAGTTCTTAACTATGGCTACACCTTC
CASSLVLNYGYTF
>TRBJ2-5|NA|TRBV25-1|NA
TGTGCCACCCAAAGGGGGGGTTACCAAGAGACCCAGTACTTC
CATQRGGYQETQYF
>TRBJ1-1|many|TRBV10-3|TRBD1
TGTGCCATCAGTGAGTCCGGGACAGGGAGGTTGTACACTGAAGCTTTCTTT
CAISESGTGRLYTEAFF
>TRBJ2-3|NA|TRBV29-1|NA
TGCAGCGTTGTTGGGACGGAGGGGGCAGATACGCAGTATTTT
CSVVGTEGADTQYF
>TRBJ2-2|NA|TRBV5-1|NA
TGCGCCAGCAGCGTCCGGGACACCGGGGAGCTGTTTTTT
CASSVRDTGELFF
>TRBJ2-2|NA|TRBV4-2|TRBD2
TGTGCCAGCAGCCAAGATTCGCCTAGCGGGAGTATGGGCGGGGAGCTGTTTTTT
CASSQDSPSGSMGGELFF
>TRBJ1-4|few|TRBV28|NA
TGTGCCAGCAGTCCGCCCGCAGGGAGTTATGAAAAACTGTTTTTT
CASSPPAGSYEKLFF
>TRBJ2-7|NA|TRBV20-1|NA
TGCAGTGCCGACCCCTTGGCCGGGATAGTCCCCTACGGGCAGTACTTC
CSADPLAGIVPYGQYF
>TRBJ2-5|NA|TRBV5-1|TRBD2
TGCGCCAGCAGCTCCACTAGCGTGGTTGAGACCCAGTACTTC
CASSSTSVVETQYF
>TRBJ2-3|NA|TRBV9|NA
TGTGCCAGCAGCGTAGCGGGCCTAGGGGGCACAGATACGCAGTATTTT
CASSVAGLGGTDTQYF
>TRBJ1-6|NA|TRBV10-3|TRBD1
TGTGCCATCAGTGGGGACGCGACAGGGCGGAATTCACCCCTCCACTTT
CAISGDATGRNSPLHF
>TRBJ2-2|few|TRBV5-1|NA
TGCGCCAGCAGCTTGAGTAGGCACGGGACGAACACCGGGGAGCTGTTTTTT
CASSLSRHGTNTGELFF
>TRBJ2-3|many|TRBV9|NA
TGTGCCAGCAGCGTAGGGTTAATAACGACAGATACGCAGTATTTT
CASSVGLITTDTQYF
>TRBJ2-5|few|TRBV20-1|NA
TGCAGTGCTAGAGATTACAGTTGGTACCAAGAGACCCAGTACTTC
CSARDYSWYQETQYF
>TRBJ2-5|NA|TRBV15|NA
TGTGCCACCAGCAGCAGGACAGCCCAAGAGACCCAGTACTTC
CATSSRTAQETQYF
>TRBJ2-5|NA|TRBV24-1|NA
TGTGCCATACAGGGAGGCGAGACCCAGTACTTC
CAIQGGETQYF
>TRBJ1-1|few|TRBV20-1|TRBD1
TGCAGTGCTAGACAGGGGGGGCGGAACACTGAAGCTTTCTTT
CSARQGGRNTEAFF
>TRBJ2-5|few|TRBV3-1|TRBD2
TGTGCCAGCAGCCAAGATCCGTTAGCGGGAGCGGAGACCCAGTACTTC
CASSQDPLAGAETQYF
>TRBJ1-2|many|TRBV12-3/TRBV12-4|NA
TGTGCCAGCAGTATGACAGGATATGGCTACACCTTC
CASSMTGYGYTF
>TRBJ2-7|NA|TRBV6-1|TRBD2
TGTGCCAGCAGTGTGATTAGCGGGAGGGCCTACGAGCAGTACTTC
CASSVISGRAYEQYF
>TRBJ1-5|NA|TRBV6-2/TRBV6-3|TRBD1
TGTGCCAGCGCTAGACAGGGGAGTGGCTGGACTTATCAGCCCCAGCATTTT
CASARQGSGWTYQPQHF
>TRBJ2-3|few|TRBV12-3/TRBV12-4|NA
TGTGCCAGCAGTTTAGGCTCAACCACAGATACGCAGTATTTT
CASSLGSTTDTQYF
>TRBJ1-5|few|TRBV28|TRBD1
TGTGCCAGCAGTTTAGGCCGGGACAGGGACGATCAGCCCCAGCATTTT
CASSLGRDRDDQPQHF
>TRBJ2-7|few|TRBV6-1|NA
TGTGCCAGCAGTGAAGGACAGGACTACGAGCAGTACTTC
CASSEGQDYEQYF
>TRBJ1-2|few|TRBV27|NA
TGTGCCAGCAGTTACCGAGGCGGGCACGGCTACACCTTC
CASSYRGGHGYTF
>TRBJ2-3|NA|TRBV30|NA
TGTGCCTGGAGTGTACTGGGGGGCCTCACAGATACGCAGTATTTT
CAWSVLGGLTDTQYF
>TRBJ2-4|NA|TRBV6-1|TRBD2
TGTGCCAGCAGTGAATCCGGCACTAGCGGGGGTGACATTCAGTACTTC
CASSESGTSGGDIQYF
>TRBJ2-1|NA|TRBV29-1|TRBD2
TGCAGCGCGGGGGGGCAGGTCTACGGGCAGTTCTTC
CSAGGQVYGQFF
>TRBJ2-5|many|TRBV7-2|NA
TGTGCCAGCAGCTTAATGCAGGGTGGACAGACCCAGTACTTC
CASSLMQGGQTQYF
>TRBJ1-5|NA|TRBV10-3|NA
TGTGCCATCAGTGAGTCTACGGTCAATCAGCCCCAGCATTTT
CAISESTVNQPQHF
>TRBJ2-7|few|TRBV11-2|NA
TGTGCCACCCATAAATCGACTAGGAGGGGTTCCTACGAGCAGTACTTC
CATHKSTRRGSYEQYF
>TRBJ2-2|few|TRBV6-1|TRBD2
TGTGCCAGCAGGGGACTAGCGGGTGACACCGGGGAGCTGTTTTTT
CASRGLAGDTGELFF
>TRBJ2-3|few|TRBV9|TRBD2
TGTGCCAGCAGCGCCCGGACTAGCGGCACAGATACGCAGTATTTT
CASSARTSGTDTQYF
>TRBJ1-4|NA|TRBV7-9|NA
TGTGCCAGCAACCTGCCCGGGTTAGGCGAAAAACTGTTTTTT
CASNLPGLGEKLFF